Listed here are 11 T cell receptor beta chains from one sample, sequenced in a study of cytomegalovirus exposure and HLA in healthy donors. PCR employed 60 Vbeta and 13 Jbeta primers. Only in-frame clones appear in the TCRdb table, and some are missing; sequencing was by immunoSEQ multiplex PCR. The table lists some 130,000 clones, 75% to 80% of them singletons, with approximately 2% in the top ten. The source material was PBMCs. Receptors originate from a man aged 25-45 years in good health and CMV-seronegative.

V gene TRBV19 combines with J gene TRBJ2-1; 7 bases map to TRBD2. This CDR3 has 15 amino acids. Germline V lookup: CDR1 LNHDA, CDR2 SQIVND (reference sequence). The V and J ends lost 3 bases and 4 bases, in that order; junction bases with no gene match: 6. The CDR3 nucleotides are TGTGCCAGTAGTATCGGCGGGAGTGCTTACAATGAGCAGTTCTTC. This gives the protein CASSIGGSAYNEQFF.

As DNA, the CDR3 is TGCGCCAGCAGCCAAGTCCGGCAGGGTATTGCCCGGAACACCGGGGAGCTGTTTTTT. Translated: CASSQVRQGIARNTGELFF. The rearrangement links TRBV4-1 to TRBJ2-2; D might be TRBD1 (5 bases). Trimming removed 1 base at V and 1 base at J, with 19 bases between. Germline V CDR1 and CDR2: MGHRA, YSYEKL. CDR3 length equals 19 residues.

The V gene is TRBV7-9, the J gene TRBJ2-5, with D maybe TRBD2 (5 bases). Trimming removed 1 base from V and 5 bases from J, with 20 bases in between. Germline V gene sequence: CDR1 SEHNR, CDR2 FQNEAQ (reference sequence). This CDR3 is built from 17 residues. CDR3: CASSLGWRGSSGETQYF. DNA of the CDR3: TGTGCCAGCAGCTTAGGGTGGCGAGGGAGTTCGGGGGAGACCCAGTACTTC.

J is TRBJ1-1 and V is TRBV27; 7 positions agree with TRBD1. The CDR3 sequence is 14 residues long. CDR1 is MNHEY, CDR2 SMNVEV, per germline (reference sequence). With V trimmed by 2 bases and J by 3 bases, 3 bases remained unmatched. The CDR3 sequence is CASSLEQGYTEAFF. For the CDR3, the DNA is TGTGCCAGCAGTTTAGAACAGGGGTACACTGAAGCTTTCTTT.

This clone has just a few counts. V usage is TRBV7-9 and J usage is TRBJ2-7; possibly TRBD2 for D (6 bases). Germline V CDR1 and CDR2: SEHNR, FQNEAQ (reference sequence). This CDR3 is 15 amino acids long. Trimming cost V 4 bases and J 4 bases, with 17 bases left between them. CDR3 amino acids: CASSYPPTRPYEQYF. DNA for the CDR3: TGTGCCAGCAGCTATCCACCGACTAGACCTTACGAGCAGTACTTC. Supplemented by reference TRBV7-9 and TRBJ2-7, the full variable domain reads DTGVSQNPRHKITKRGQNVTFRCDPISEHNRLYWYRQTLGQGPEFLTYFQNEAQLEKSRLLSDRFSAERPKGSFSTLEIQRTEQGDSAMYLCASSYPPTRPYEQYFGPGTRLTVT.

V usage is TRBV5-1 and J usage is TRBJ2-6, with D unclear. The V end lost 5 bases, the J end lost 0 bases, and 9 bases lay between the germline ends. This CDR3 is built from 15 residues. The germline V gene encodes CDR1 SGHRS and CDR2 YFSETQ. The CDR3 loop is CASSPYGSGANVLTF. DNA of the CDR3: TGCGCCAGCAGTCCCTACGGCTCTGGGGCCAACGTCCTGACTTTC.

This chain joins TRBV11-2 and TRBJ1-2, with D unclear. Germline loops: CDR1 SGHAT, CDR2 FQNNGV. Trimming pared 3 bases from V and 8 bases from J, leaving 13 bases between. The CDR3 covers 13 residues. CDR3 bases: TGTGCCAGCAGCTTGAGGGAGGTAGGAGGCTACACCTTC. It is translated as CASSLREVGGYTF.

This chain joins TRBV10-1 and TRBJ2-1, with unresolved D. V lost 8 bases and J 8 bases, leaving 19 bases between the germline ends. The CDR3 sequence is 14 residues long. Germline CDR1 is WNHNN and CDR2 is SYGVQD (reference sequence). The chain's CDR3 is CASPETIIPDEQFF. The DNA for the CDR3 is TGCGCCAGCCCCGAAACCATCATCCCGGATGAGCAGTTCTTC.

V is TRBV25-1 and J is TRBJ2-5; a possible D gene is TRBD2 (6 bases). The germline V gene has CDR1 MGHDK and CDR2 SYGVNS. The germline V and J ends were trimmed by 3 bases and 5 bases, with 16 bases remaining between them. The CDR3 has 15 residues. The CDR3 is CASSEREAAWETQYF. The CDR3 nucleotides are TGTGCCAGCAGTGAGAGGGAGGCCGCTTGGGAGACCCAGTACTTC.

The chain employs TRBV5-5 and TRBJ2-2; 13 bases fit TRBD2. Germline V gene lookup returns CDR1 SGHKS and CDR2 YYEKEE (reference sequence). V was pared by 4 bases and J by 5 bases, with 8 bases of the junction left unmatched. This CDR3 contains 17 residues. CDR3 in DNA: TGTGCCAGCAGCCTGACTAGCGGGAGGCCCCTTACCGGGGAGCTGTTTTTT. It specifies CASSLTSGRPLTGELFF. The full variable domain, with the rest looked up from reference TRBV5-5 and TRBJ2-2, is DAGVTQSPTHLIKTRGQQVTLRCSPISGHKSVSWYQQVLGQGPQFIFQYYEKEERGRGNFPDRFSARQFPNYSSELNVNALLLGDSALYLCASSLTSGRPLTGELFFGEGSRLTVL.

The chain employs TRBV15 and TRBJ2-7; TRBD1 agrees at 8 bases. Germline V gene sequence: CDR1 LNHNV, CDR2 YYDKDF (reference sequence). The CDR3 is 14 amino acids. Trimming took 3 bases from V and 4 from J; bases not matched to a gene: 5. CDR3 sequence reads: CATSRDRDRYEQYF. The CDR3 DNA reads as TGTGCCACCAGCAGGGACCGGGACAGGTACGAGCAGTACTTC.